This T cell receptor (beta chain) stems from a study of Ad26.COV2.S vaccination and SARS-CoV-2 variants. Study at large: Once, or twice with 56 days between doses, Ad26.COV2.S was given intramuscularly.

The study, taken as a whole, reports: There was a possibility that the TCR breadth and depth analyses underestimated total T cell responses.

This CDR3 has 16 amino acids. The J segment lost 3 bases and the V segment lost 4 bases, leaving 11 bases of the junction unmatched. The germline V gene encodes CDR1 MDHEN and CDR2 SYDVKM. Assay used: immunoSEQ multiplex PCR; TCRdb lists only in-frame clones, some missing. The sample carries about 480,000 clones, about 83% recorded once. Concerning this clone: Its antigen is unknown.

Treatment: around 19 received Ad26.COV2.S at low or high dose, single or two shots; five or six received placebo; per-sample allocation not given. Following the first vaccine or placebo injection, samples were taken on day 63. The material was peripheral blood, obtained in a trial of Ad26.COV2.S vaccine versus placebo. This clonotype originated in a person between 18 and 59 years old who received the Ad26.COV2.S COVID-19 vaccine or a placebo. The gene calls are TRBV28 and TRBJ2-5; 7 bases map to TRBD1. The CDR3 spells CASSYIPGQIKETQYF. The CDR3, as DNA: TGTGCCAGCAGTTATATCCCGGGACAGATTAAAGAGACCCAGTACTTC.